What follows are 23 T cell receptor beta chains derived from one specimen sequenced in a study of CD8+ T cells in alopecia areata. RNA was extracted and reverse transcribed into cDNA as the sequencing template. Measured with immunoSEQ multiplex PCR; TCRdb has only the in-frame clones, and not every one. The repertoire consists of 100,000 to 150,000 clones, with about 47% occurring once and the leading ten covering around 20%. The material sequenced was CD8+ T cells sorted from blood, taken at week 0. These TCRs come from a human donor with alopecia areata.

The gene calls are TRBV25-1 and TRBJ2-1; no definite D call. CDR3 size: 10 residues. Germline V gene lookup returns CDR1 MGHDK and CDR2 SYGVNS. The V end lost 5 bases, the J end lost 8 bases, and 4 bases lay between the germline ends. The CDR3 DNA sequence: TGTGCCAGCAGTTCACATGAGCAGTTCTTC. It translates to CASSSHEQFF.

There are a few counts of this clone. This sequence joins TRBV27 and TRBJ2-1; unclear D gene. The CDR3 spans 12 residues. The germline CDR1 and CDR2 sequences are MNHEY and SMNVEV (reference sequence). The ends were cut back, 6 bases at V and 6 bases at J, with 9 bases in the middle. The CDR3: CASRTASNEQFF. In nucleotides, the CDR3 is TGTGCCAGCAGAACAGCCTCCAATGAGCAGTTCTTC.

The chain combines TRBV6-5 with TRBJ1-1, with D unresolved. The CDR3 is made up of 12 amino acids. Trimming removed 3 bases from V and 4 bases from J, with 6 bases in between. Germline assignment: CDR1 MNHEY and CDR2 SVGAGI. In DNA form, the CDR3 reads TGTGCCAGCAGTTATGGGAGCACTGAAGCTTTCTTT. Translated: CASSYGSTEAFF.

This clone occurred a few times. The rearrangement uses TRBV19 and TRBJ1-1, with D possibly being TRBD1 (5 bases). Germline CDR1 and CDR2: LNHDA and SQIVND (reference sequence). The CDR3 covers 13 residues. V lost 5 bases, J lost 0 bases, and 7 bases lay in between. CDR3 in amino acids: CASSDSMNTEAFF. The CDR3 region has the DNA TGTGCCAGTAGTGACAGCATGAACACTGAAGCTTTCTTT.

Points on this clone: In the same sample, other DNA sequences code for this CDR3. The rearrangement links TRBV29-1 to TRBJ2-7; unclear D gene. The germline CDR1 and CDR2 sequences are SQVTM and ANQGSEA. Deletions cut 5 bases from V and 2 bases from J, with 4 bases between. The CDR3 extends over 10 amino acids. DNA for the CDR3: TGCAGCGTTCTGACCTACGAGCAGTACTTC. It codes for CSVLTYEQYF.

V is TRBV30 and J is TRBJ1-5; 11 bases match TRBD1. This CDR3 region has 16 residues. Germline CDR1 is GTSNPN and CDR2 is SVGIG (reference sequence). With V trimmed by 2 bases and J by 4 bases, 7 bases remained unmatched. The CDR3, as DNA: TGTGCCTGGAGTCGAGGACAGGGGGCGAAGAATCAGCCCCAGCATTTT. This gives the protein CAWSRGQGAKNQPQHF.

Written as DNA, the CDR3 is TGTGCCAGCAGCTTAGTTACGGGGGGGACAGATACGCAGTATTTT. It translates to CASSLVTGGTDTQYF. The rearrangement uses TRBV7-6 and TRBJ2-3, with 8 positions matching TRBD2. Germline V gene data show CDR1 as SGHVS and CDR2 as FNYEAQ. The CDR3 has 15 residues. V was pared by 1 base and J by 3 bases, with 3 bases of the junction left unmatched.

V and J are TRBV4-3 and TRBJ2-3, with a weak D call TRBD1 (7 bases). The V end lost 5 bases, the J end lost 2 bases, and 23 bases lay between the germline ends. The CDR3 sequence is 18 residues long. CDR1 and CDR2 from the germline V gene are LGHNA and YSLEER. In DNA form, the CDR3 reads TGCGCCAGCAGCTTTGACTGGGCCCCAGGGGGGATCACAGATACGCAGTATTTT. It translates to CASSFDWAPGGITDTQYF.

The chain joins TRBV9 to TRBJ2-5; the D gene could be TRBD1 or TRBD2 (5 bases each). The CDR3 contains 14 residues. V was trimmed by 4 bases and J by 4 bases, leaving 14 bases between them. Germline V gene data show CDR1 as SGDLS and CDR2 as YYNGEE. As DNA, the CDR3 is TGTGCCAGCAGCCCCCCTGGTGGGGGAGAGACCCAGTACTTC. Amino acid sequence: CASSPPGGGETQYF.

This clone has just a few counts. This chain joins TRBV7-9 and TRBJ2-5, with no clear D. The germline V and J ends were trimmed by 3 bases and 2 bases, with 10 bases remaining between them. The CDR3 contains 14 residues. Germline values: CDR1 SEHNR, CDR2 FQNEAQ (reference sequence). CDR3 residues: CASSFRQSQETQYF. The CDR3, as DNA: TGTGCCAGCAGCTTTCGTCAGTCACAAGAGACCCAGTACTTC.

The gene calls are TRBV7-8 and TRBJ2-5; D may match TRBD1 or TRBD2 (5 bases each). Trimming cost V 1 base and J 5 bases, with 17 bases left between them. Germline V gene lookup returns CDR1 SGHVS and CDR2 FQNEAQ. The CDR3 has 16 residues. The chain's CDR3 is CASSLGVVGVGETQYF. CDR3 in DNA: TGTGCCAGCAGCTTAGGGGTTGTGGGGGTGGGTGAGACCCAGTACTTC.

The chain links TRBV7-9 to TRBJ1-1; D is uncertain. The V and J ends lost 5 bases and 11 bases respectively, with 18 bases between them. The V gene's germline CDR1 is SEHNR and CDR2 FQNEAQ (reference sequence). The CDR3 sequence is 13 residues long. The CDR3 loop is CASSTTTAKEAFF. The CDR3 DNA reads as TGTGCCAGCAGCACCACTACTGCAAAGGAGGCTTTCTTT. Looking up the rest from reference TRBV7-9 and TRBJ1-1 gives the full variable domain: DTGVSQNPRHKITKRGQNVTFRCDPISEHNRLYWYRQTLGQGPEFLTYFQNEAQLEKSRLLSDRFSAERPKGSFSTLEIQRTEQGDSAMYLCASSTTTAKEAFFGQGTRLTVV.

This clone came up a few times. This sequence joins TRBV29-1 and TRBJ1-1, with D perhaps TRBD1 (6 bases). This CDR3 has 12 residues. In germline, CDR1 is SQVTM, CDR2 ANQGSEA. V lost 6 bases and J lost 7, with 15 bases in between. The CDR3 bases are TGCAGCGTCGACGATACAGGGTATGAAGCTTTCTTT. Residues: CSVDDTGYEAFF.

V gene TRBV5-6 combines with J gene TRBJ2-7; D may be TRBD2 (6 bases). V was cut by 2 bases and J by 7 bases, with 13 bases left in between. This CDR3 spans 13 amino acids. Germline CDR1 and CDR2: SGHDT and YYEEEE. CDR3 residues: CASSLRDWGEQYF. The CDR3 DNA is TGTGCCAGCAGCTTAAGGGACTGGGGGGAGCAGTACTTC. The complete variable domain, with remaining parts taken from reference TRBV5-6 and TRBJ2-7, reads DAGVTQSPTHLIKTRGQQVTLRCSPKSGHDTVSWYQQALGQGPQFIFQYYEEEERQRGNFPDRFSGHQFPNYSSELNVNALLLGDSALYLCASSLRDWGEQYFGPGTRLTVT.

The rearrangement uses TRBV27 and TRBJ1-5; D is unresolved. CDR3 size: 15 residues. Trimming took off 10 bases at V and 0 bases at J, with 16 bases between the two ends. The germline V gene encodes CDR1 MNHEY and CDR2 SMNVEV (reference sequence). The CDR3 protein is CATSPAGYSNQPQHF. The CDR3 coding sequence is TGTGCCACTTCCCCGGCGGGTTATAGCAATCAGCCCCAGCATTTT.

This clone was detected a few times. J is TRBJ1-5 and V is TRBV4-1; the D is unclear. V shed 1 base and J shed 2 bases, with 9 bases lying between them. There are 15 residues in the CDR3. Germline V CDR1 and CDR2: MGHRA, YSYEKL. The CDR3 spells CASSQAWGGNQPQHF. The DNA of the CDR3 is TGCGCCAGCAGCCAAGCTTGGGGAGGCAATCAGCCCCAGCATTTT.

The chain uses TRBV30 and TRBJ1-1; unclear D gene. Germline V gene lookup returns CDR1 GTSNPN and CDR2 SVGIG (reference sequence). The CDR3 loop spans 13 amino acids. V lost 2 bases and J 1 base, leaving 8 bases between the germline ends. CDR3 nucleotide sequence: TGTGCCTGGAGTTTGGAGGGGAACACTGAAGCTTTCTTT. It codes for CAWSLEGNTEAFF.

The CDR3 sequence: CASSSVAGYTF. The CDR3 DNA is TGTGCCAGCAGTTCTGTGGCGGGCTACACCTTC. The chain couples TRBV9 to TRBJ1-2; D call uncertain. Deletions cut 5 bases from V and 8 bases from J, with 10 bases between. Germline V gene sequence: CDR1 SGDLS, CDR2 YYNGEE. This CDR3 region has 11 residues.

This clone was seen more than once but under ten times. The V and J genes are TRBV30 and TRBJ2-7; D is undetermined. The CDR3 contains 13 residues. The ends were cut back, 2 bases at V and 4 bases at J, with 12 bases in the middle. The germline V gene has CDR1 GTSNPN and CDR2 SVGIG (reference sequence). The CDR3 DNA sequence: TGTGCCTGGAGTTTTATGGCGTCATACGAGCAGTACTTC. Protein product: CAWSFMASYEQYF. The whole variable domain, filled in from reference TRBV30 and TRBJ2-7, reads SQTIHQWPATLVQPVGSPLSLECTVEGTSNPNLYWYRQAAGRGLQLLFYSVGIGQISSEVPQNLSASRPQDRQFILSSKKLLLSDSGFYLCAWSFMASYEQYFGPGTRLTVT.

The chain has TRBV4-3 and TRBJ2-6, with D perhaps matching TRBD1 (5 bases). From germline, CDR1 is LGHNA and CDR2 YSLEER. The ends were cut back, 1 base at V and 2 bases at J, with 9 bases in the middle. This CDR3 has 16 amino acids. The CDR3 DNA follows: TGCGCCAGCAGCCAAGGTATGGACACTGGGGCCAACGTCCTGACTTTC. As protein: CASSQGMDTGANVLTF.

This clone was seen only a few times. The CDR3 here is CASSRLGAGAYNEQFF. In DNA form, the CDR3 reads TGTGCCAGCAGCCGTCTTGGGGCGGGGGCCTACAATGAGCAGTTCTTC. The J gene is TRBJ2-1, the V gene TRBV14; 7 nucleotides align to TRBD2. J lost 2 bases, V lost 4 bases, and 8 bases had no gene match. The CDR3 totals 16 residues. CDR1 and CDR2 (germline): SGHDN, FVKESK. Drawing the rest from reference TRBV14 and TRBJ2-1, the complete variable domain is EAGVTQFPSHSVIEKGQTVTLRCDPISGHDNLYWYRRVMGKEIKFLLHFVKESKQDESGMPNNRFLAERTGGTYSTLKVQPAELEDSGVYFCASSRLGAGAYNEQFFGPGTRLTVL.

The V call is TRBV4-3, the J call TRBJ2-1; D is possibly TRBD1 or TRBD2 (5 bases each). The CDR3 is 14 residues long. In germline, CDR1 is LGHNA, CDR2 YSLEER. Deletions cut 5 bases from V and 7 bases from J, with 15 bases between. This chain's CDR3 is CASSIGTWENEQFF. The CDR3 DNA sequence: TGCGCCAGCAGCATCGGGACCTGGGAAAATGAGCAGTTCTTC.

This clone was observed a handful of times. The same CDR3 can be traced to other DNA sequences in this sample. The chain is built from TRBV9 and TRBJ1-1; no firm D call. The length of the CDR3 is 13 residues. V gave up 0 bases and J gave up 1 base, with 4 bases separating them. The germline V gene encodes CDR1 SGDLS and CDR2 YYNGEE. Here the CDR3 reads CASSVGPNTEAFF. DNA of the CDR3: TGTGCCAGCAGCGTAGGTCCGAACACTGAAGCTTTCTTT.